One sample yielded the 8 T cell receptor beta chains listed below, sequenced in a study of blood T cell repertoires in COVID-19 (dated by TCRdb to the early 2020s). The library was obtained by the immunoSEQ multiplex PCR assay. Imported from immuneACCESS, the table was reduced by TCRdb to in-frame sequences with V and J called. These copies leave out some clones; in studies compared against another copy, an unresolved V gene accounts for under half, and the cause of the remainder is not known. The sample has more than 300,000 clones on record, around four fifths of them singletons. The ten largest account for 0.95% to 1.5% of the sample. Sequencing was carried out using peripheral blood. These TCRs come from a woman between 45 and 65 years old with acute or convalescent COVID-19.

This clone has only one observation. The rearrangement links TRBV19 to TRBJ1-1; no clear D. The V end lost 1 base, the J end lost 8 bases, and 17 bases lay between the germline ends. Germline values: CDR1 LNHDA, CDR2 SQIVND (reference sequence). The CDR3 is 15 residues long. The CDR3 nucleotides are TGTGCCAGTAGTATAGGGCGAGATGCTGGAGGGGAAGCTTTCTTT. It translates to CASSIGRDAGGEAFF.

The rearrangement uses TRBV4-1 and TRBJ1-2; TRBD1 is a possible D gene (5 bases). V was clipped by 1 base and J by 0 bases, with 12 bases between them. The CDR3 runs 16 residues. Germline CDR1 reads MGHRA; CDR2 reads YSYEKL. CDR3 bases: TGCGCCAGCAGCCAAGTAGGTTCGACAGCTAACTATGGCTACACCTTC. Its protein product is CASSQVGSTANYGYTF.

This chain connects TRBV4-1 to TRBJ1-2, with 12 nucleotides matching TRBD1. The junction had 16 bases not matched to a gene; V was cut back by 8 bases and J by 6 bases. The CDR3 has 17 residues. Germline V CDR1 and CDR2: MGHRA, YSYEKL. In DNA, the CDR3 is TGCGCCAGCTTTGGAATCCGGGACAGGGGGCAGGTCGATGGCTACACCTTC. Its protein is CASFGIRDRGQVDGYTF.

This sequence joins TRBV3-1 (or the pseudogene TRBV3-2) and TRBJ1-1; 9 bases are a match to TRBD1. The V gene's germline CDR1 is LGHDT and CDR2 YNNKEL (reference sequence). The CDR3 covers 16 residues. The trim removed 1 base at V and 5 bases at J, leaving 8 bases unmatched. The CDR3 region has the DNA TGTGCCAGCAGCCAAGCAATGGGACAGGGAGGAACTGAAGCTTTCTTT. This codes for CASSQAMGQGGTEAFF.

The rearrangement links TRBV24-1 to TRBJ1-3; TRBD1 is a possible D gene (5 bases). CDR1 is KGHDR, CDR2 SFDVKD, per germline. The V and J ends lost 4 bases and 0 bases respectively, with 12 bases between them. This CDR3 comprises 16 residues. The CDR3 protein is CATSDPTGSSGNTIYF. The CDR3 bases are TGTGCCACCAGTGACCCCACAGGAAGCTCTGGAAACACCATATATTTT.

The rearrangement links TRBV14 to TRBJ2-1; possible D gene TRBD1, 6 bases. Trimming pared 2 bases from V and 4 bases from J, leaving 12 bases between. This CDR3 is built from 15 residues. The germline gives CDR1 SGHDN, CDR2 FVKESK. As DNA, the CDR3 is TGTGCCAGCAGCCAATTGGGGGCTGGGTACAATGAGCAGTTCTTC. Its translation: CASSQLGAGYNEQFF.

The V gene is TRBV18, the J gene TRBJ2-1, with 9 bases fitting TRBD1. J lost 7 bases, V lost 5 bases, and 9 bases had no gene match. The CDR3 is 15 amino acids. Germline V gene data show CDR1 as KGHSH and CDR2 as LQKENI. The CDR3 nucleotides are TGTGCCAGCTCAACCCTAGGACAGGGGCCTAATGAGCAGTTCTTC. This codes for CASSTLGQGPNEQFF.

V gene TRBV27 combines with J gene TRBJ2-1; possible D gene TRBD2, 6 bases. Trimming shortened V by 1 base and J by 5 bases, and 9 bases separated the two germline ends. The CDR3 has 14 amino acids. From germline, CDR1 is MNHEY and CDR2 SMNVEV (reference sequence). The CDR3 bases are TGTGCCAGCAGTTTATTGGGGGGAAACAATGAGCAGTTCTTC. It codes for CASSLLGGNNEQFF.